The TCR beta chain described here comes from a study of blood T cell repertoires in COVID-19. Across the whole study: Acute-phase and convalescent COVID-19 samples originated in the United States, Italy and Spain.

This clone has just a few counts. CDR1 is SGHTA and CDR2 is FQGNSA in the germline V gene. Trimming took off 5 bases at V and 4 bases at J, with 14 bases between the two ends. The CDR3 is 14 amino acids. Only in-frame clones appear in the TCRdb table, and some are missing; sequencing was by immunoSEQ multiplex PCR. The sample has 150,000 to 200,000 clones, over 75% seen once. This chain uses TRBV7-2 with TRBJ2-5; D is uncertain. The TCR sequence derives from a human donor with active or convalescent COVID-19. The donor label of this sample is uncertain. The sample comprised peripheral blood. CDR3 DNA: TGTGCCAGCAGCCACGCGCGTAGACTAGAGACCCAGTACTTC. Its protein product is CASSHARRLETQYF.